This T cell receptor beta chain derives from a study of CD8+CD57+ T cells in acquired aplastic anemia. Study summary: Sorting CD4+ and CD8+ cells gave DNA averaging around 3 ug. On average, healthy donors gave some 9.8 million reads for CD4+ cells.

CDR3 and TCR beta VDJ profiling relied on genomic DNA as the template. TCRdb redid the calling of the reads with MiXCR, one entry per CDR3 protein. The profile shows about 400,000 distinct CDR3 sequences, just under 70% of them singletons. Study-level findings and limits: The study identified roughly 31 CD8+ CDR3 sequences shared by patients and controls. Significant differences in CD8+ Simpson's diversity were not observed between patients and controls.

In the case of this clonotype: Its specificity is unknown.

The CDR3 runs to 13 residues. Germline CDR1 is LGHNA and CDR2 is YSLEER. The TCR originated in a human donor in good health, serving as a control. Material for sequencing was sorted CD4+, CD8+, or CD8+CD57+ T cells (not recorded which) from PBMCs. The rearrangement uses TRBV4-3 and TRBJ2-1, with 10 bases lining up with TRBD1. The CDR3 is CSGRQGAGNEQFF. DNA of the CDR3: TGCAGCGGCAGACAGGGGGCCGGCAATGAGCAGTTCTTC.